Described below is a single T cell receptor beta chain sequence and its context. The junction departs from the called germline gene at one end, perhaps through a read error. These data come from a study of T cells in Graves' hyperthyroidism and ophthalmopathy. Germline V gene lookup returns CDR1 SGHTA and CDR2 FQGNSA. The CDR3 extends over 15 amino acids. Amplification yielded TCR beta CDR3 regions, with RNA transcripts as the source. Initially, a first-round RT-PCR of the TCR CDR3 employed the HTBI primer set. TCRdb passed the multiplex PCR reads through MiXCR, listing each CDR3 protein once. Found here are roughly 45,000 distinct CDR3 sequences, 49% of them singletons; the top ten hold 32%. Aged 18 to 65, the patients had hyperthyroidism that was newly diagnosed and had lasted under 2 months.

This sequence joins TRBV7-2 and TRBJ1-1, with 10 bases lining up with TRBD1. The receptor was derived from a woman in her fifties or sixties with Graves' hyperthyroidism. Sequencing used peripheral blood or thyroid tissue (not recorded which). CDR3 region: CASSLYWGQGRIALF. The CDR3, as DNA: TGTGCCAGCAGCTTATATTGGGGACAGGGGAGGATAGCTCTCTTT.